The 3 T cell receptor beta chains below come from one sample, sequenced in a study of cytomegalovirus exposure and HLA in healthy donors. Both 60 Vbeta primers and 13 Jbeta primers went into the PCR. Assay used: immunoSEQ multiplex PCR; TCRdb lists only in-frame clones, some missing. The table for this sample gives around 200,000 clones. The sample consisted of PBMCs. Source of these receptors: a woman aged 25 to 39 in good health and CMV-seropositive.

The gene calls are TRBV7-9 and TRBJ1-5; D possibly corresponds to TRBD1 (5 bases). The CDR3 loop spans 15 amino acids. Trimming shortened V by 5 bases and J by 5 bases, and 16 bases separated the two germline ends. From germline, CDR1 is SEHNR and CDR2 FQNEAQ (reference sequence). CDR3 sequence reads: CASSGIGAADQPQHF. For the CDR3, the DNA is TGTGCCAGCAGCGGGATAGGGGCGGCGGATCAGCCCCAGCATTTT.

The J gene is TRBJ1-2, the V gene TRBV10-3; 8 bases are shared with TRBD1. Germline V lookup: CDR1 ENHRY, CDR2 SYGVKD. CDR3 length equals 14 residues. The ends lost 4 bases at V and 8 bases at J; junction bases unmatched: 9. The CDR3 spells CAISGGQGKFGYTF. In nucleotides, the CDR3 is TGTGCCATCAGTGGTGGACAGGGAAAGTTCGGCTACACCTTC.

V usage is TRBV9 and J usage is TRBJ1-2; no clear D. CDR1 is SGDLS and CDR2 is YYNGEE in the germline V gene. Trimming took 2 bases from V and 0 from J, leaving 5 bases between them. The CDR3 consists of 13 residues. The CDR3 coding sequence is TGTGCCAGCAGCGTGACATCTAACTATGGCTACACCTTC. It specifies CASSVTSNYGYTF.